A selection of T cell receptor beta chains follows, all from one sample in a study of beta chain features in type 1 diabetes. TCRdb keeps only in-frame clones here, not all; method: immunoSEQ multiplex PCR. This sample carries 300,000 to 350,000 clones, 7% to 10% of them seen once, and the ten largest clones take 1%. The material sequenced was central memory CD4+ T cells from blood. The receptor set was obtained from a man younger than 45 with type 1 diabetes. Each CDR3 is given with its conserved first and last residue. A D gene is named only where the DNA matches it firmly. Clone sizes are given selectively: once, few, many, or a class where the clone is expanded.

clone size	V gene	J gene	D gene	CDR3 DNA	CDR3 protein
.	TRBV29-1	TRBJ2-7	.	TGCAGCGCAAGGGGCTCCTACGAGCAGTACTTC	CSARGSYEQYF
.	TRBV7-2	TRBJ1-1	.	TGTGCCAGCAGCTTATCCGCAGCGACCAACACTGAAGCTTTCTTT	CASSLSAATNTEAFF
.	TRBV14	TRBJ1-1	.	TGTGCCAGCAGCCAAGTGGGGGCAGCGCGGGGCCCTGAAGCTTTCTTT	CASSQVGAARGPEAFF
.	TRBV7-8	TRBJ1-2	TRBD1	TGTGCCAGCAGCTTAGAGGGACAGGACATCTATGGCTACACCTTC	CASSLEGQDIYGYTF
few	TRBV23-1	TRBJ2-3	TRBD1	TGCGCCAGCACGTCCGGGGACAGGGAAAGAGATACGCAGTATTTT	CASTSGDRERDTQYF
many	TRBV9	TRBJ1-6	TRBD1	TGTGCCAGCAGCGCTACAGGGGACTCACCCCTCCACTTT	CASSATGDSPLHF
.	TRBV5-4	TRBJ2-2	TRBD2	TGTGCCAGCAGCCAGGGACTAGCGGGGAATACGGGGGAGCTGTTTTTT	CASSQGLAGNTGELFF
many	TRBV7-2	TRBJ2-1	TRBD2	TGTGCCAGCAGCCCTGATAGCGGGGGCGCTGGGTTGCATGAGCAGTTCTTC	CASSPDSGGAGLHEQFF
once	TRBV4-3	TRBJ2-2	TRBD2	TGCGCCAGCAGCCAACCACTAGCGGGGAGAGGTTCCGGGGAGCTGTTTTTT	CASSQPLAGRGSGELFF
few	TRBV10-3	TRBJ2-3	TRBD2	TGTGCCTCGCGGACTAGCGGACCCACAGATACGCAGTATTTT	CASRTSGPTDTQYF
.	TRBV30	TRBJ2-7	TRBD1	TGTGCCTGGAGCGGACAGGGGCCGAGGGAGCAGTACTTC	CAWSGQGPREQYF
.	TRBV6-5	TRBJ2-5	.	TGTGCCAGCAGTTACTCATTGAGCAGGGTGGGGGAGACCCAGTACTTC	CASSYSLSRVGETQYF
many	TRBV11-2	TRBJ1-2	.	TGTGCCAGCAGCCCCGGTGGTGGGGGAGGCTACACCTTC	CASSPGGGGGYTF
few	TRBV5-1	TRBJ2-5	TRBD1	TGCGCCAGCAGCTTGGAGGGACAGGGGGCGTCAGAGACCCAGTACTTC	CASSLEGQGASETQYF
.	TRBV2	TRBJ2-1	TRBD2	TGTGCCAGCAGACCCCACTGGCGGGGGTTCAATGAGCAGTTCTTC	CASRPHWRGFNEQFF
.	TRBV7-2	TRBJ2-2	.	TGTGCCTCCTTGGCGAGTCCCTTCCCCACCGGGGAGCTGTTTTTT	CASLASPFPTGELFF
.	TRBV5-5	TRBJ1-6	.	TGTGCCAGCAGCTTGAATGGCAGGGATTCACCCCTCCACTTT	CASSLNGRDSPLHF
many	TRBV7-8	TRBJ2-2	.	TGTGCCAGCAGCTTAGCCCCGGGACGGAACACCGGGGAGCTGTTTTTT	CASSLAPGRNTGELFF
few	TRBV25-1	TRBJ2-3	.	TGTGCCAGCATGAGGGCAGATACGCAGTATTTT	CASMRADTQYF
.	TRBV28	TRBJ1-1	.	TGTGCCAGCAGTTTGAGAGTGAACACTGAAGCTTTCTTT	CASSLRVNTEAFF
few	TRBV28	TRBJ2-5	.	TGTGCCAGCAGACCGACAGTACAAGAGACCCAGTACTTC	CASRPTVQETQYF
few	TRBV7-9	TRBJ2-3	TRBD1	TGTGCCAGCAGCCCGGGACAGGGGGCAGATACGCAGTATTTT	CASSPGQGADTQYF
.	TRBV7-2	TRBJ2-1	TRBD2	TGTGCCAGCAGTCTGGGACTAGCCTACAATGAGCAGTTCTTC	CASSLGLAYNEQFF
once	TRBV6-5	TRBJ1-6	.	TGTGCCAGCAACCCCGGACAGTTAGATAATTCACCCCTCCACTTT	CASNPGQLDNSPLHF
few	TRBV25-1	TRBJ2-2	TRBD1	TGTGCCAGCACCCCTCTGGACAGGGGTTCGAACACCGGGGAGCTGTTTTTT	CASTPLDRGSNTGELFF
.	TRBV6-8	TRBJ1-2	.	TGTGCCAGCAGCCGACCCACGTCCCACTCAGCCCCCGTTTGTGGCTACACCTTC	CASSRPTSHSAPVCGYTF
.	TRBV19	TRBJ2-2	.	TGTGCCAGTAGTAGCTCGGCGGGGCAAGCCGGGGAGCTGTTTTTT	CASSSSAGQAGELFF
few	TRBV11-3	TRBJ2-5	TRBD1	TGTGCCAGCAGCTCAGGGACAGTGGGGATCCAAGAGACCCAGTACTTC	CASSSGTVGIQETQYF
.	TRBV4-3	TRBJ1-6	.	TGCGCCAGCAGCCAAAGGACGGTGAATAATTCACCCCTCCACTTT	CASSQRTVNNSPLHF
few	TRBV5-4	TRBJ2-1	TRBD2	TGTGCCAGCAGCTTGAAACTAGCGGACTACAATGAGCAGTTCTTC	CASSLKLADYNEQFF
few	TRBV6-5	TRBJ2-7	.	TGTGCCAGCAGGCCCATCCTTGGCGAGCAGTACTTC	CASRPILGEQYF
.	TRBV18	TRBJ2-2	TRBD2	TGTGCCAGCTCACCGGGACTAGCGGCCACCGGGGAGCTGTTTTTT	CASSPGLAATGELFF
few	TRBV30	TRBJ2-1	.	TGTGCCTGGAGTGGCAGCAACTCCTACAATGAGCAGTTCTTC	CAWSGSNSYNEQFF
.	TRBV6-5	TRBJ1-5	.	TGTGCCAGCAGTAAGGCATTGGACCAGCCCCAGCATTTT	CASSKALDQPQHF
few	TRBV18	TRBJ2-7	TRBD1	TGTGCCAGCTCACCACCGGCGGGACAGGGGAACTACGAGCAGTACTTC	CASSPPAGQGNYEQYF
few	TRBV6-6	TRBJ2-4	.	TGTGCCAGCAGTCCGACAGAAAACATTCAGTACTTC	CASSPTENIQYF
few	TRBV4-3	TRBJ1-4	.	TGCGCCAGCAGCCAGTTGCGGGCCTCAGGTGAAAAACTGTTTTTT	CASSQLRASGEKLFF
few	TRBV13	TRBJ1-6	.	TGTGCCAGCAGCGCCGGGGGATGGGCATCACCCCTCCACTTT	CASSAGGWASPLHF
.	TRBV7-2	TRBJ2-1	TRBD2	TGTGCCAGCAGATTGACTAGCGAAAATGAGCAGTTCTTC	CASRLTSENEQFF
few	TRBV9	TRBJ1-2	.	TGTGCCAGCAGCGAAGGGTTTAGCTATGGCTACACCTTC	CASSEGFSYGYTF
few	TRBV9	TRBJ1-5	.	TGTGCCAGCAGCGTAGAAGGGGGGGGTCAGCCCCAGCATTTT	CASSVEGGGQPQHF
.	TRBV28	TRBJ1-4	TRBD1	TGTGCCAGCAGACCGACAGGGGGCCGTGAAAAACTGTTTTTT	CASRPTGGREKLFF
.	TRBV5-4	TRBJ2-5	.	TGTGCCAGCAGCGCCGGGACCGGACGCCAAGAGACCCAGTACTTC	CASSAGTGRQETQYF
.	TRBV7-2	TRBJ2-7	.	TGTGCCAGCAGCTCTATAGGACGGAGCTACGAGCAGTACTTC	CASSSIGRSYEQYF
.	TRBV11-2	TRBJ2-7	.	TGTGCCAGCAGCTTAGCCGGGGTAGGTGAGCAGTACTTC	CASSLAGVGEQYF